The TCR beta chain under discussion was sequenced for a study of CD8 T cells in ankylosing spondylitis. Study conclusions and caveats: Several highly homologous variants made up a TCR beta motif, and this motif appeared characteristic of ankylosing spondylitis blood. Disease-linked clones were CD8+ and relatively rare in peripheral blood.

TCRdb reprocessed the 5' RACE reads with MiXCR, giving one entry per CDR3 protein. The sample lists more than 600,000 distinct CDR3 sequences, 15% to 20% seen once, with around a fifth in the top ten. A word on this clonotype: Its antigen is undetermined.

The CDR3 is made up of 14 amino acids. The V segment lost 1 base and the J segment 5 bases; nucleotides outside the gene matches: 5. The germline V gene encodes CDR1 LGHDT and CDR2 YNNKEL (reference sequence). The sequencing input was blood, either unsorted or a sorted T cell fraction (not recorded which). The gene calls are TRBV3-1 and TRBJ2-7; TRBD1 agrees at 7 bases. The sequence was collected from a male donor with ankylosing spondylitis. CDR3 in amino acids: CASSQVGTGDEQYF. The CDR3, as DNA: TGTGCCAGCAGCCAAGTAGGAACAGGGGACGAGCAGTACTTC.